This passage covers 7 T cell receptor beta chains from one sample sequenced in a study of blood T cell repertoires in COVID-19. Some clones are missing from TCRdb's copy, which holds only in-frame ones; the method was immunoSEQ multiplex PCR. Among 150,000 or so clones listed, roughly 88% were seen once. Sequencing was performed on peripheral blood. The source is a woman between 50 and 59 years old with acute or convalescent COVID-19.

The V gene is TRBV6-2 or TRBV6-3, the J gene TRBJ1-1; TRBD1 might be the D (6 bases). The germline V gene encodes CDR1 MNHEY and CDR2 SVGEGT. The V gene lost 2 bases and the J gene lost 8 bases, with 12 bases spanning the gap. This CDR3 spans 13 amino acids. The CDR3 sequence is CASSYPATGEAFF. In DNA form, the CDR3 reads TGTGCCAGCAGTTACCCCGCAACAGGGGAAGCTTTCTTT.

This clone came up once. The chain employs TRBV15 and TRBJ2-5; 9 bases fit TRBD2. The CDR3 runs 16 residues. J lost 4 bases, V lost 5 bases, and 11 bases had no gene match. CDR1 and CDR2 (germline): LNHNV, YYDKDF (reference sequence). CDR3 DNA sequence: TGTGCCACCAGCTTGGGGTCTAGCGGGGCCATAGAGACCCAGTACTTC. Residues: CATSLGSSGAIETQYF.

This chain joins TRBV7-9 and TRBJ1-1; D is perhaps TRBD1 (5 bases). V gave up 3 bases and J gave up 1 base, with 9 bases separating them. This CDR3 contains 14 residues. In germline, CDR1 is SEHNR, CDR2 FQNEAQ (reference sequence). CDR3 bases: TGTGCCAGCAGCTTGGCCCAGGGGAACACTGAAGCTTTCTTT. Its translation: CASSLAQGNTEAFF.

The rearrangement links TRBV11-2 to TRBJ2-7; TRBD2 matches 10 bases. The germline CDR1 and CDR2 sequences are SGHAT and FQNNGV. After removal of 1 base from V and 3 bases from J, the junction contained 3 bases not matched to a gene. The CDR3 is made up of 15 amino acids. The DNA for the CDR3 is TGTGCCAGCAGCTTAGTACTAGCGGGGAGCTACGAGCAGTACTTC. This gives the protein CASSLVLAGSYEQYF.

The chain's CDR3 is CASTIRTGPGAQHF. In DNA form, the CDR3 reads TGTGCCAGCACTATCAGGACAGGCCCGGGGGCCCAGCATTTT. The chain is built from TRBV2 and TRBJ1-5, with 7 nucleotides matching TRBD1. Per the germline V gene, CDR1 is SNHLY and CDR2 is FYNNEI. CDR3 length: 14 amino acids. V trimming: 7 bases; J trimming: 11 bases; junction bases outside the gene matches: 14.

The chain employs TRBV5-1 and TRBJ2-2; D is ambiguous. Germline CDR1 and CDR2: SGHRS and YFSETQ. The CDR3 loop spans 14 amino acids. V dropped 6 bases and J dropped 6 bases, with 15 bases sitting between them. CDR3 nucleotide sequence: TGCGCCAGCACTTCTCAGGTTTCCGCCGGGGAGCTGTTTTTT. Its translation: CASTSQVSAGELFF. Drawing the rest from reference TRBV5-1 and TRBJ2-2, the complete variable domain is KAGVTQTPRYLIKTRGQQVTLSCSPISGHRSVSWYQQTPGQGLQFLFEYFSETQRNKGNFPGRFSGRQFSNSRSEMNVSTLELGDSALYLCASTSQVSAGELFFGEGSRLTVL.

The gene calls are TRBV2 and TRBJ2-7; 11 nucleotides line up with TRBD2. The CDR3 totals 14 residues. CDR1 SNHLY and CDR2 FYNNEI come from the germline V gene. V shed 10 bases and J 6 bases; nucleotides not matched to a gene: 11. The CDR3 coding sequence is TGTGCCAACAGAAGACTAGCGGGAAAGGCCGAGCAGTACTTC. Protein: CANRRLAGKAEQYF.